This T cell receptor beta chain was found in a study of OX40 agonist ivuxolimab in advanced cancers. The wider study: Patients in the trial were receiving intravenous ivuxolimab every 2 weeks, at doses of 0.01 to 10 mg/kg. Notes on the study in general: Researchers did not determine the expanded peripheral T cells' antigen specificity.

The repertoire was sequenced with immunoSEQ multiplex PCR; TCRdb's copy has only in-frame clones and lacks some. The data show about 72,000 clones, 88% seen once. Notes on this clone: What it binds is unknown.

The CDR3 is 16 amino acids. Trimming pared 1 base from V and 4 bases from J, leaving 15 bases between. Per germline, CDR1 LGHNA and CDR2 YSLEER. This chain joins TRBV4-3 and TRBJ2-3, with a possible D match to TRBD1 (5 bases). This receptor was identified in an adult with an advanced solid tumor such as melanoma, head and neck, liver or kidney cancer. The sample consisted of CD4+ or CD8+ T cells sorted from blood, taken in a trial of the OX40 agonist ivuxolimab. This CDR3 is CASSQGRVQAADTQYF. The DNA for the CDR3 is TGCGCCAGCAGCCAAGGCCGGGTACAGGCGGCAGATACGCAGTATTTT.